The 6 T cell receptor beta chains below all came from one sample that was sequenced in a study of blood T cell repertoires in COVID-19. The assay was immunoSEQ multiplex PCR, and TCRdb's table has in-frame clones only and misses some. The repertoire holds under 85,000 clones, with 80% as singletons. The specimen was peripheral blood. The origin of the receptors is a man between 60 and 75 years old with active or convalescent COVID-19.

The rearrangement links TRBV7-8 to TRBJ2-1, with 9 positions matching TRBD2. V trimming: 5 bases; J trimming: 3 bases; junction bases outside the gene matches: 5. The CDR3 runs to 15 residues. Germline CDR1 SGHVS, CDR2 FQNEAQ. This chain's CDR3 is CASSHERGDYNEQFF. DNA of the CDR3: TGTGCCAGCAGCCACGAGCGGGGGGACTACAATGAGCAGTTCTTC.

This chain uses TRBV7-8 with TRBJ1-6; 11 nucleotides match TRBD1. Germline CDR1 reads SGHVS; CDR2 reads FQNEAQ. V lost 6 bases and J lost 10; bases outside the gene matches: 11. The CDR3 extends over 16 amino acids. The CDR3 protein is CASSFLGTGGFSPLHF. CDR3 DNA sequence: TGTGCCAGCAGTTTCCTCGGGACAGGGGGATTCTCACCCCTCCACTTT.

The chain couples TRBV2 to TRBJ2-3; the match to TRBD2 covers 9 bases. In germline, CDR1 is SNHLY, CDR2 FYNNEI. The CDR3 loop spans 15 amino acids. V was pared by 4 bases and J by 6 bases, with 8 bases of the junction left unmatched. The CDR3 region is CASSVSSGAVDTQYF. The CDR3 nucleotides read TGTGCCAGCAGTGTGTCTAGCGGGGCGGTTGATACGCAGTATTTT.

J is TRBJ2-5 and V is TRBV3-1 (or the pseudogene TRBV3-2); D gene unclear. This CDR3 region has 13 residues. V lost 4 bases and J lost 1, with 7 bases in between. Germline V gene data show CDR1 as LGHDT and CDR2 as YNNKEL (reference sequence). The CDR3 protein is CASSPFFQETQYF. The CDR3 bases are TGTGCCAGCAGCCCGTTCTTCCAAGAGACCCAGTACTTC.

The chain employs TRBV7-9 and TRBJ2-2, with 8 bases matching TRBD1. The germline gives CDR1 SEHNR, CDR2 FQNEAQ (reference sequence). The CDR3 totals 15 residues. The V and J ends lost 5 bases and 8 bases, in that order; junction bases with no gene match: 10. The CDR3 sequence is CASSMLTGVKGELFF. The CDR3 region has the DNA TGTGCCAGCAGCATGCTGACAGGGGTCAAGGGGGAGCTGTTTTTT.

V usage is TRBV14 and J usage is TRBJ2-5, with 7 bases fitting TRBD1. The V gene end was trimmed by 2 bases and the J gene end by 6 bases; junction bases not matched to a gene: 15. The V gene's germline CDR1 is SGHDN and CDR2 FVKESK. The CDR3 is 17 amino acids. As DNA, the CDR3 is TGTGCCAGCAGCCAATTAACCGACAGGGATGCCTTTCAGACCCAGTACTTC. This sequence encodes CASSQLTDRDAFQTQYF. Combining the CDR3 with reference TRBV14 and TRBJ2-5 gives the whole variable domain EAGVTQFPSHSVIEKGQTVTLRCDPISGHDNLYWYRRVMGKEIKFLLHFVKESKQDESGMPNNRFLAERTGGTYSTLKVQPAELEDSGVYFCASSQLTDRDAFQTQYFGPGTRLLVL.